Listed below are T cell receptor beta chains from one sample, sequenced in a study of Graves' ophthalmopathy and Graves' hyperthyroidism. TCRdb fed the multiplex PCR reads into MiXCR, producing one record per CDR3 protein. The sample carries about 480,000 distinct CDR3 sequences, 14% recorded once. Sequencing input: blood. These TCRs come from a woman aged 25 to 39 with Graves' ophthalmopathy. Each CDR3 is given with its conserved first and last residue. The D gene is left open where the match is weak. A row's size may be missing; if present it is once, few, many or a size class.

J gene: TRBJ2-2; clone size: many; D gene: TRBD2; V gene: TRBV12-3/TRBV12-4; CDR3 DNA: TGTGCCAGCACGCGGGCCGGGGGGACCGGGGAGCTGTTTTTT; CDR3 protein: CASTRAGGTGELFF
J gene: TRBJ1-6; clone size: many; D gene: TRBD1; V gene: TRBV6-1; CDR3 DNA: TGTGCCAGCAGCCAGGACAGGGGGTTCTATAATTCACCCCTCCACTTT; CDR3 protein: CASSQDRGFYNSPLHF
J gene: TRBJ1-2; clone size: many; D gene: .; V gene: TRBV20-1; CDR3 DNA: TGCAGTGCGACTATCGACAGCTATGGCTACACCTTC; CDR3 protein: CSATIDSYGYTF
J gene: TRBJ1-5; clone size: many; D gene: .; V gene: TRBV6-1; CDR3 DNA: TGTGCCAGCAGTGTAGATTGGGTTGGCAATCAGCCCCAGCATTTT; CDR3 protein: CASSVDWVGNQPQHF
J gene: TRBJ2-4; clone size: many; D gene: TRBD2; V gene: TRBV6-1; CDR3 DNA: TGTGCCAGCAGCGAACTAGCGTTGGGAAACATTCAGTACTTC; CDR3 protein: CASSELALGNIQYF
J gene: TRBJ1-1; clone size: .; D gene: .; V gene: TRBV19; CDR3 DNA: TGTGCCAGTAGGCGACAGACGAACACTGAAGCTTTCTTT; CDR3 protein: CASRRQTNTEAFF
J gene: TRBJ2-5; clone size: many; D gene: TRBD2; V gene: TRBV6-5; CDR3 DNA: TGTGCCAGCAGTTACTCGGGGGGGAATATGTACCAAGAGACCCAGTACTTC; CDR3 protein: CASSYSGGNMYQETQYF
J gene: TRBJ1-1; clone size: few; D gene: .; V gene: TRBV27; CDR3 DNA: TGTGCCAGCAGTCCGGGACCCAGAAGGGCTGAAGCTTTCTTT; CDR3 protein: CASSPGPRRAEAFF
J gene: TRBJ2-2; clone size: few; D gene: TRBD1; V gene: TRBV5-6; CDR3 DNA: TGTGCCAGCAGCTCGACAGGGGCCCTGGGGAACACCGGGGAGCTGTTTTTT; CDR3 protein: CASSSTGALGNTGELFF
J gene: TRBJ2-7; clone size: many; D gene: TRBD1; V gene: TRBV12-3/TRBV12-4; CDR3 DNA: TGTGCCAGCAGTCCCCGGGACAGGGTGATCGCCAGCTCCTACGAGCAGTACTTC; CDR3 protein: CASSPRDRVIASSYEQYF
J gene: TRBJ1-1; clone size: many; D gene: .; V gene: TRBV28; CDR3 DNA: TGTGCCAGCAGTTTAGAATTCGGCACTGAAGCTTTCTTT; CDR3 protein: CASSLEFGTEAFF
J gene: TRBJ2-5; clone size: many; D gene: TRBD2; V gene: TRBV9; CDR3 DNA: TGTGCCAGCAGCGTAGACGGGGGGGCCCCAGAGACCCAGTACTTC; CDR3 protein: CASSVDGGAPETQYF
J gene: TRBJ2-5; clone size: few; D gene: TRBD1; V gene: TRBV7-2; CDR3 DNA: TGTGCCAGCAGCTCCGGGACAGTACTACTACAAGAGACCCAGTACTTC; CDR3 protein: CASSSGTVLLQETQYF
J gene: TRBJ2-7; clone size: many; D gene: TRBD1; V gene: TRBV10-3; CDR3 DNA: TGTGCCATCAGTGAGTCCTCATGGGACAGGGGAGGTGAGCAGTACTTC; CDR3 protein: CAISESSWDRGGEQYF
J gene: TRBJ2-7; clone size: many; D gene: TRBD2; V gene: TRBV12-3/TRBV12-4; CDR3 DNA: TGTGCCAGCAGTTTAAGGGGACCCGGGAGGTACGAGCAGTACTTC; CDR3 protein: CASSLRGPGRYEQYF
J gene: TRBJ2-7; clone size: .; D gene: .; V gene: TRBV18; CDR3 DNA: TGTGCCAGCTCACGCGGCGGGACAGAGATCTACGAGCAGTACTTC; CDR3 protein: CASSRGGTEIYEQYF
J gene: TRBJ2-7; clone size: many; D gene: .; V gene: TRBV27; CDR3 DNA: TGTGCCAGCAGGGGCACAGGGAATCAACACGAGCAGTACTTC; CDR3 protein: CASRGTGNQHEQYF
J gene: TRBJ2-5; clone size: many; D gene: .; V gene: TRBV11-2; CDR3 DNA: TGTGCCAGCAGCTACGACAGGATCCAAGAGACCCAGTACTTC; CDR3 protein: CASSYDRIQETQYF
J gene: TRBJ2-5; clone size: many; D gene: .; V gene: TRBV6-5; CDR3 DNA: TGTGCCAGCAGTTCCCTAGAGCCGCGGCGGTCGACCCAGTACTTC; CDR3 protein: CASSSLEPRRSTQYF
J gene: TRBJ2-7; clone size: many; D gene: .; V gene: TRBV20-1; CDR3 DNA: TGCAGTGCTAGGGGACTGACAGGGTACGACGAGCAGTACTTC; CDR3 protein: CSARGLTGYDEQYF
J gene: TRBJ2-3; clone size: many; D gene: TRBD2; V gene: TRBV6-1; CDR3 DNA: TGTGCCAGCAGTGCCCTGTCTAGCGGGGTTTCCACAGATACGCAGTATTTT; CDR3 protein: CASSALSSGVSTDTQYF
J gene: TRBJ2-5; clone size: .; D gene: .; V gene: TRBV11-3; CDR3 DNA: TGTGCCAGCAGCTTAGCGGGCGGGACCCCCGGGGAGACCCAGTACTTC; CDR3 protein: CASSLAGGTPGETQYF
J gene: TRBJ2-5; clone size: many; D gene: TRBD2; V gene: TRBV6-5; CDR3 DNA: TGTGCCAGCAGTTATCTAGCGGGGGGGCTGGAGACCCAGTACTTC; CDR3 protein: CASSYLAGGLETQYF
J gene: TRBJ2-5; clone size: many; D gene: .; V gene: TRBV27; CDR3 DNA: TGTGCCAGCGCCACAGGGCCCCTCCAAGAGACCCAGTACTTC; CDR3 protein: CASATGPLQETQYF
J gene: TRBJ2-2; clone size: few; D gene: .; V gene: TRBV20-1; CDR3 DNA: TGCAGTGCCGCTATAATTTTAAACACCGGGGAGCTGTTTTTT; CDR3 protein: CSAAIILNTGELFF
J gene: TRBJ1-1; clone size: many; D gene: .; V gene: TRBV6-1; CDR3 DNA: TGTGCCAGCAGTGTTCAGGAGAACACTGAAGCTTTCTTT; CDR3 protein: CASSVQENTEAFF
J gene: TRBJ2-5; clone size: .; D gene: .; V gene: TRBV28; CDR3 DNA: TGTGCCAGCGATCAACCTGGAGGCGGTTTAGAGACCCAGTACTTC; CDR3 protein: CASDQPGGGLETQYF
J gene: TRBJ1-3; clone size: many; D gene: .; V gene: TRBV9; CDR3 DNA: TGTGCCAGCAGCGTCGGACGGCTGCCCTCTGGAAACACCATATATTTT; CDR3 protein: CASSVGRLPSGNTIYF
J gene: TRBJ1-3; clone size: .; D gene: .; V gene: TRBV6-5; CDR3 DNA: TGTGCCAGCAGTTACTCCCCCGGTTCAGGAAACACCATATATTTT; CDR3 protein: CASSYSPGSGNTIYF
J gene: TRBJ2-2; clone size: few; D gene: .; V gene: TRBV2; CDR3 DNA: TGTGCCAGCAGTGGAGGGCAGGGAACCCCCGGGGAGCTGTTTTTT; CDR3 protein: CASSGGQGTPGELFF
J gene: TRBJ1-1; clone size: many; D gene: .; V gene: TRBV30; CDR3 DNA: TGTGCCTGGAGGACTAATATGAACACTGAAGCTTTCTTT; CDR3 protein: CAWRTNMNTEAFF